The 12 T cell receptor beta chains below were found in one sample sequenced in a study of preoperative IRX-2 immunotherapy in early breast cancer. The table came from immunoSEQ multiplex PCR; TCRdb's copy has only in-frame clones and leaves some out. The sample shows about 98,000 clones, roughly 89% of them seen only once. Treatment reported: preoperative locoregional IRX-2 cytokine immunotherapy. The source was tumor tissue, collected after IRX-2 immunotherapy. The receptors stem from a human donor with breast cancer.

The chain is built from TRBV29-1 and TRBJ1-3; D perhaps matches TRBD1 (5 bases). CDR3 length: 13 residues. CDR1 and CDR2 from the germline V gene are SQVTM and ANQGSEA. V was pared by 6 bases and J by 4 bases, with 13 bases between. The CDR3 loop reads CSVRGGGGNTIYF. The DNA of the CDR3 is TGCAGCGTCCGCGGGGGGGGAGGAAACACCATATATTTT.

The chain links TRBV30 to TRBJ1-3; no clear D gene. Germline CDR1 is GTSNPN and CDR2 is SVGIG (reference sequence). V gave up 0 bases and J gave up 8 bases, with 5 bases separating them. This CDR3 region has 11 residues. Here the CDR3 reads CAWSVTDTIYF. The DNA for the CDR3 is TGTGCCTGGAGTGTAACCGACACCATATATTTT.

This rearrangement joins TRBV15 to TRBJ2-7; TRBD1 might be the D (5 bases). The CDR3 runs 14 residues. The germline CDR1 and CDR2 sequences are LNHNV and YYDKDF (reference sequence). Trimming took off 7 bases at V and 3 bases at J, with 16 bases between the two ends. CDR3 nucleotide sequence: TGTGCCACCAAACAGACGCAGGGATACTACGAGCAGTACTTC. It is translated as CATKQTQGYYEQYF. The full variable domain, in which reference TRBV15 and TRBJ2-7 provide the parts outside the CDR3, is DAMVIQNPRYQVTQFGKPVTLSCSQTLNHNVMYWYQQKSSQAPKLLFHYYDKDFNNEADTPDNFQSRRPNTSFCFLDIRSPGLGDTAMYLCATKQTQGYYEQYFGPGTRLTVT.

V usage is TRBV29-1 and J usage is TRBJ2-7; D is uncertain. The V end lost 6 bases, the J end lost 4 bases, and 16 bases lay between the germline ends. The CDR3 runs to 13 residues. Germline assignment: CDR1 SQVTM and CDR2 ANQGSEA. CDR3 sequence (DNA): TGCAGCGTCTCCGAGATTAGTTTTTACGAGCAGTACTTC. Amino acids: CSVSEISFYEQYF.

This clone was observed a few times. In DNA form, the CDR3 reads TGTGCCAGCAGCGCGGGACTAGCGGGAGTCGGAGAGACCCAGTACTTC. Translation: CASSAGLAGVGETQYF. The chain carries TRBV11-3 and TRBJ2-5; 14 nucleotides line up with TRBD2. Germline CDR1 SGHNT, CDR2 YENEEA. The CDR3 sequence is 16 residues long. With V trimmed by 5 bases and J by 4 bases, 6 bases remained unmatched.

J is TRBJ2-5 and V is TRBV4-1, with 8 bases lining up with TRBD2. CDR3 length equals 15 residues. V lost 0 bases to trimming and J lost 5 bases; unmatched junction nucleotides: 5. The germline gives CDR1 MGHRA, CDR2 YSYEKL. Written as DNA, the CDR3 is TGCGCCAGCAGCCAAGAGCCAACTAGCGGCGAGACCCAGTACTTC. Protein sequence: CASSQEPTSGETQYF.

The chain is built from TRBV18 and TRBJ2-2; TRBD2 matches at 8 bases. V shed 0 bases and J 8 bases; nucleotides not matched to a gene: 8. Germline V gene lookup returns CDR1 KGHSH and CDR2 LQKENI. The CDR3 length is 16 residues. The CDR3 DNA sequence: TGTGCCAGCTCACCACCGGTCGGGAGGGCCACTGGGGAGCTGTTTTTT. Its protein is CASSPPVGRATGELFF.

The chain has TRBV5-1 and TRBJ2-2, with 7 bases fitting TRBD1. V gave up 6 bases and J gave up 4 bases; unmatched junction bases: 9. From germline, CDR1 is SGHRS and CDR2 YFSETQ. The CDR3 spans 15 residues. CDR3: CASNRDSPSTGELFF. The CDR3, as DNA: TGCGCCAGCAACCGGGACAGCCCTTCCACCGGGGAGCTGTTTTTT.

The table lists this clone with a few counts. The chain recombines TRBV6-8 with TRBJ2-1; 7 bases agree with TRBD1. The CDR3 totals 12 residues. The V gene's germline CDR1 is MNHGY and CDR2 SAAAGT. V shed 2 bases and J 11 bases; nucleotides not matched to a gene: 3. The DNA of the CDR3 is TGTGCCAGCAGTTACGACAGGGTGAAGCAGTTCTTC. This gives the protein CASSYDRVKQFF.

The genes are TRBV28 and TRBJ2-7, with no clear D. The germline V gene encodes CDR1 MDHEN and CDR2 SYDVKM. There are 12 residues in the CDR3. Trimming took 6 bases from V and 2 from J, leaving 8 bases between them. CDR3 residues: CASRYPPYEQYF. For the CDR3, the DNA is TGTGCCAGCAGGTACCCGCCCTACGAGCAGTACTTC. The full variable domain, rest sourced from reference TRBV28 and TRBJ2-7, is DVKVTQSSRYLVKRTGEKVFLECVQDMDHENMFWYRQDPGLGLRLIYFSYDVKMKEKGDIPEGYSVSREKKERFSLILESASTNQTSMYLCASRYPPYEQYFGPGTRLTVT.

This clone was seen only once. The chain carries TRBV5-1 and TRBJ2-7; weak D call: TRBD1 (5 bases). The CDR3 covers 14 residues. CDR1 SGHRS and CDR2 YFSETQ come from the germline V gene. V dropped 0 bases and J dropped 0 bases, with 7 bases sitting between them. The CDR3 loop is CASSLVDSSYEQYF. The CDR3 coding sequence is TGCGCCAGCAGCTTGGTAGACAGCTCCTACGAGCAGTACTTC.

The CDR3: CASSPPEGMNTEAFF. The CDR3 coding sequence is TGTGCCAGCTCACCACCGGAGGGGATGAACACTGAAGCTTTCTTT. V and J are TRBV18 and TRBJ1-1; possibly TRBD1 for D (5 bases). V lost 0 bases to trimming and J lost 0 bases, with 8 bases between them. The CDR3 has 15 amino acids. The germline V gene encodes CDR1 KGHSH and CDR2 LQKENI.